Below, 2 T cell receptor beta chains from the same sample are listed, as sequenced in a study of blood T cell repertoires in COVID-19. Measured with immunoSEQ multiplex PCR; TCRdb has only the in-frame clones, and not every one. Of under 400,000 clones in the sample, about 90% were seen once. Input material: peripheral blood. Receptors were obtained from a woman aged 25 to 39 with COVID-19, enrolled during active disease.

This rearrangement joins TRBV15 to TRBJ2-1, with a possible D match to TRBD2 (5 bases). Trimming left V 0 bases short and J 14 bases short, with 11 bases between. Germline V CDR1 and CDR2: LNHNV, YYDKDF (reference sequence). The CDR3 is 12 amino acids. This CDR3 reads CATSRDGLREFF. The CDR3 nucleotides are TGTGCCACCAGCAGAGACGGTCTGCGGGAGTTCTTC.

This rearrangement joins TRBV10-3 to TRBJ1-2; the match to TRBD1 covers 8 bases. Germline CDR1 ENHRY, CDR2 SYGVKD. V lost 9 bases and J lost 8; bases outside the gene matches: 17. This CDR3 is 15 amino acids long. The CDR3 DNA sequence: TGTGCCATAAGACAGGGGCTCGAGACGGTCCAGGGCTACACCTTC. Protein: CAIRQGLETVQGYTF.